This TCR beta chain was sequenced in a study of response to subunit inactivated influenza vaccine. The study's findings and limits: The study's authors posited that every seasonal influenza vaccination enlists few new T cells.

Note on this clonotype: Its cognate antigen is unknown.

TCRdb used MiXCR to reprocess the RT-PCR reads, holding one entry per CDR3 protein. The profile shows 500,000 to 600,000 distinct CDR3 sequences, 15% to 20% of them singletons. V was pared by 0 bases and J by 2 bases, with 10 bases of the junction left unmatched. This CDR3 spans 18 amino acids. In germline, CDR1 is SGHVS, CDR2 FQNEAQ. The chain joins TRBV7-8 to TRBJ2-3, with 8 nucleotides matching TRBD1. The clonotype comes from a man between 50 and 69 years old who received an inactivated influenza vaccine. Sequencing used CD4+ T cells sorted from PBMCs, obtained around 25 months after vaccination. The CDR3 DNA sequence: TGTGCCAGCAGCTTAGCGAGGGGACAGGAGAGGATCACAGATACGCAGTATTTT. Its translation is CASSLARGQERITDTQYF.